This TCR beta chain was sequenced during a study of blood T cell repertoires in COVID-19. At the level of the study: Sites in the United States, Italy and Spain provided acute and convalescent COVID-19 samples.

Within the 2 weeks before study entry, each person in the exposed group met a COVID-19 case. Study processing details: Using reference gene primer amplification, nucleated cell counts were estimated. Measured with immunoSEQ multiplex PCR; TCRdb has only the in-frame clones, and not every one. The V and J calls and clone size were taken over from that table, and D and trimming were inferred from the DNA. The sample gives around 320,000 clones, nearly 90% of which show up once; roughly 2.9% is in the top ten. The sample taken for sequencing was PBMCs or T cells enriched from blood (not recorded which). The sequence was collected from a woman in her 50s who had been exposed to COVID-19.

The DNA of the CDR3 is TGTGCCAGCAGCATGGGACAGGCCTACTACGAGCAGTACTTC. Encoded protein: CASSMGQAYYEQYF. The chain joins TRBV11-1 to TRBJ2-7, with TRBD1 matching over 8 bases. The junction had 6 bases not matched to a gene; V was cut back by 5 bases and J by 3 bases. CDR3 size: 14 residues. Germline CDR1 and CDR2: SGHAT and FQDESV (reference sequence). The full variable domain, completed using reference TRBV11-1 and TRBJ2-7, is EAEVAQSPRYKITEKSQAVAFWCDPISGHATLYWYRQILGQGPELLVQFQDESVVDDSQLPKDRFSAERLKGVDSTLKIQPAELGDSAMYLCASSMGQAYYEQYFGPGTRLTVT.